A selection of T cell receptor beta chains follows, all from one sample in a study of T cell responses to AZD1222 COVID-19 vaccine. The repertoire was sequenced with immunoSEQ multiplex PCR; TCRdb's copy has only in-frame clones and lacks some. The sample includes approximately 130,000 clones, 86% seen only once; the top ten take around 3%. Sequenced here: peripheral blood, sampled 28 days after the second AZD1222 dose. These receptors were taken from an adult who received the AZD1222 COVID-19 vaccine. Each CDR3 is given with its conserved first and last residue. A D gene is named only where the DNA matches it firmly. Part of the rows lack a size; the others show once, few, many or a class for expanded clones.

TRBJ1-1,15,-,TRBV3-1/TRBV3-2,-,CASSQAGRGNTEAFF,TGTGCCAGCAGCCAAGCGGGCAGAGGTAACACTGAAGCTTTCTTT
TRBJ1-5,16,few,TRBV6-1,-,CASSGWGGSQGQPQHF,TGTGCCAGCAGTGGATGGGGAGGGTCGCAAGGTCAGCCCCAGCATTTT
TRBJ2-2,16,-,TRBV6-2/TRBV6-3,TRBD2,CASSPGLAANTGELFF,TGTGCCAGCAGCCCTGGACTAGCGGCGAACACCGGGGAGCTGTTTTTT
TRBJ2-7,15,once,TRBV7-2,TRBD2,CASSFTSGGSYEQYF,TGTGCCAGCAGCTTCACTAGCGGGGGAAGCTACGAGCAGTACTTC
TRBJ2-1,12,-,TRBV7-8,-,CASSSSGIEQFF,TGTGCCAGCAGCTCATCAGGGATCGAGCAGTTCTTC
TRBJ2-1,15,-,TRBV15,-,CATSRALGDPQEQFF,TGTGCCACCAGCAGAGCTTTGGGGGACCCCCAAGAGCAGTTCTTC
TRBJ1-1,16,-,TRBV27,-,CASRAIDAGRNTEAFF,TGTGCCAGCAGAGCAATAGATGCGGGTAGGAACACTGAAGCTTTCTTT
TRBJ2-1,11,-,TRBV20-1,-,CSARWGYEQFF,TGCAGTGCTAGATGGGGATATGAGCAGTTCTTC
TRBJ1-1,16,-,TRBV15,TRBD1,CATSRPISGGNTEAFF,TGTGCCACCAGCAGACCCATCTCAGGGGGCAACACTGAAGCTTTCTTT
TRBJ1-2,14,-,TRBV14,-,CASSQHREPYGYTF,TGTGCCAGCAGCCAACACAGGGAGCCCTATGGCTACACCTTC
TRBJ2-3,10,-,TRBV19,-,CASIPDTQYF,TGTGCCAGTATCCCAGATACGCAGTATTTT
TRBJ2-5,14,-,TRBV2,TRBD1,CASSADRVQETQYF,TGTGCCAGCAGTGCCGACAGGGTACAAGAGACCCAGTACTTC
TRBJ1-2,15,-,TRBV19,TRBD1,CASSPGAGGLYGYTF,TGTGCCAGTAGTCCCGGAGCAGGGGGTCTGTATGGCTACACCTTC
TRBJ2-2,14,few,TRBV9,TRBD2,CASSVGGDTGELFF,TGTGCCAGCAGCGTTGGGGGGGACACCGGGGAGCTGTTTTTT
TRBJ1-1,15,-,TRBV4-3,-,CASSQDWGVNTEAFF,TGCGCCAGCAGCCAAGACTGGGGCGTCAACACTGAAGCTTTCTTT
TRBJ2-1,15,-,TRBV4-1,-,CASSQDRGSYNEQFF,TGCGCCAGCAGCCAAGATAGGGGGTCCTACAATGAGCAGTTCTTC
TRBJ1-6,14,-,TRBV6-5,-,CASRTDGGYSPLHF,TGTGCCAGCAGGACGGACGGCGGGTACTCACCCCTCCACTTT
TRBJ1-5,14,-,TRBV11-2,-,CASAQDSNNQPQHF,TGTGCCAGCGCCCAGGACAGTAACAATCAGCCCCAGCATTTT
TRBJ1-5,15,-,TRBV19,-,CASSIDQAGNQPQHF,TGTGCCAGTAGTATAGATCAGGCCGGCAATCAGCCCCAGCATTTT
TRBJ2-7,15,-,TRBV19,-,CASSISGGRTYEQYF,TGTGCCAGTAGTATCTCGGGGGGCAGGACCTACGAGCAGTACTTC
TRBJ1-4,12,-,TRBV28,-,CASSTQPNKLFF,TGTGCCAGCAGTACACAACCGAATAAACTGTTTTTT
TRBJ1-6,13,-,TRBV7-2,TRBD1,CASSLGQGSPLHF,TGTGCCAGCAGCTTGGGACAGGGGTCACCCCTCCACTTT
TRBJ1-1,13,-,TRBV29-1,-,CSEQTVLNTEAFF,TGCAGCGAACAGACGGTTCTGAACACTGAAGCTTTCTTT
TRBJ1-2,14,once,TRBV11-2,-,CASSLDMRGRGYTF,TGTGCCAGCAGCTTAGATATGAGGGGTAGAGGCTACACCTTC
TRBJ2-2,15,-,TRBV6-5,-,CASSRQGSNTGELFF,TGTGCCAGCAGTAGGCAGGGCTCGAACACCGGGGAGCTGTTTTTT
TRBJ1-1,16,-,TRBV11-2,-,CASSSLTGTVNTEAFF,TGTGCCAGCAGCTCCCTCACCGGGACGGTAAACACTGAAGCTTTCTTT
TRBJ2-7,14,once,TRBV4-1,-,CASSQDILLTEQYF,TGCGCCAGCAGCCAAGATATCCTCCTAACCGAGCAGTACTTC
TRBJ1-2,16,once,TRBV6-5,TRBD1,CASSYSNRGTNYGYTF,TGTGCCAGCAGTTACTCGAACAGGGGGACTAACTATGGCTACACCTTC
TRBJ1-4,12,-,TRBV29-1,-,CSVRFQGGQLFF,TGCAGCGTTCGGTTCCAGGGCGGCCAACTGTTTTTT
TRBJ1-5,13,-,TRBV5-4,-,CASSLDRAQPQHF,TGTGCCAGCAGCTTGGATAGGGCTCAGCCCCAGCATTTT
TRBJ2-1,17,-,TRBV4-1,-,CASSQEAVASSYNEQFF,TGCGCCAGCAGCCAAGAGGCAGTCGCAAGCTCCTACAATGAGCAGTTCTTC
TRBJ1-1,17,-,TRBV4-3,-,CASSQGRGGALGTEAFF,TGCGCCAGCAGCCAAGGAAGGGGGGGCGCCCTAGGGACTGAAGCTTTCTTT
TRBJ2-1,13,-,TRBV6-5,-,CASSYGGGPGQFF,TGTGCCAGCAGTTATGGTGGCGGGCCCGGGCAGTTCTTC
TRBJ1-3,15,-,TRBV28,-,CASIKRGGRLGTIYF,TGTGCCAGCATAAAGCGGGGGGGACGTCTAGGTACCATATATTTT
TRBJ1-2,12,-,TRBV28,TRBD1,CASSLFTGGPAF,TGTGCCAGCAGTTTATTCACAGGGGGCCCCGCCTTC
TRBJ2-2,17,-,TRBV11-2,TRBD1,CASSLDALQGEMGELFF,TGTGCCAGCAGCTTAGATGCTCTTCAGGGGGAAATGGGGGAGCTGTTTTTT
TRBJ1-5,15,-,TRBV10-1,-,CASSFPRESRQPQHF,TGCGCCAGCAGTTTTCCCAGGGAGTCGAGGCAGCCCCAGCATTTT
TRBJ2-5,15,-,TRBV7-2,TRBD2,CASSLEAGGPGTQYF,TGTGCCAGCAGCTTAGAAGCGGGGGGGCCCGGGACCCAGTACTTC
TRBJ2-3,16,-,TRBV9,-,CASSPHLTSPLDTQYF,TGTGCCAGCAGCCCGCACCTAACTAGCCCACTCGATACGCAGTATTTT
TRBJ1-6,13,few,TRBV7-8,-,CASSLVSNSPLHF,TGTGCCAGCAGCTTAGTTTCGAATTCACCCCTCCACTTT
TRBJ2-1,14,once,TRBV2,-,CANLNAGPPNEQFF,TGTGCCAACTTAAATGCGGGGCCACCCAATGAGCAGTTCTTC
TRBJ2-5,12,once,TRBV3-1/TRBV3-2,-,CASSQGGETQYF,TGTGCCAGCAGCCAAGGGGGTGAGACCCAGTACTTC
TRBJ2-7,15,-,TRBV30,-,CAWRKITDRDYEQYF,TGTGCCTGGAGGAAGATCACCGACCGAGACTACGAGCAGTACTTC
TRBJ1-2,16,-,TRBV27,TRBD1,CASSLSGQGGGYGYTF,TGTGCCAGCAGTTTATCGGGACAGGGAGGAGGTTATGGCTACACCTTC
TRBJ2-1,16,-,TRBV27,TRBD1,CASSPRQGILQNEQFF,TGTGCCAGCAGTCCCCGACAGGGAATCTTACAGAATGAGCAGTTCTTC
TRBJ2-3,15,-,TRBV7-9,TRBD2,CASSGGGDHTDTQYF,TGTGCCAGCTCCGGCGGGGGAGACCACACAGATACGCAGTATTTT